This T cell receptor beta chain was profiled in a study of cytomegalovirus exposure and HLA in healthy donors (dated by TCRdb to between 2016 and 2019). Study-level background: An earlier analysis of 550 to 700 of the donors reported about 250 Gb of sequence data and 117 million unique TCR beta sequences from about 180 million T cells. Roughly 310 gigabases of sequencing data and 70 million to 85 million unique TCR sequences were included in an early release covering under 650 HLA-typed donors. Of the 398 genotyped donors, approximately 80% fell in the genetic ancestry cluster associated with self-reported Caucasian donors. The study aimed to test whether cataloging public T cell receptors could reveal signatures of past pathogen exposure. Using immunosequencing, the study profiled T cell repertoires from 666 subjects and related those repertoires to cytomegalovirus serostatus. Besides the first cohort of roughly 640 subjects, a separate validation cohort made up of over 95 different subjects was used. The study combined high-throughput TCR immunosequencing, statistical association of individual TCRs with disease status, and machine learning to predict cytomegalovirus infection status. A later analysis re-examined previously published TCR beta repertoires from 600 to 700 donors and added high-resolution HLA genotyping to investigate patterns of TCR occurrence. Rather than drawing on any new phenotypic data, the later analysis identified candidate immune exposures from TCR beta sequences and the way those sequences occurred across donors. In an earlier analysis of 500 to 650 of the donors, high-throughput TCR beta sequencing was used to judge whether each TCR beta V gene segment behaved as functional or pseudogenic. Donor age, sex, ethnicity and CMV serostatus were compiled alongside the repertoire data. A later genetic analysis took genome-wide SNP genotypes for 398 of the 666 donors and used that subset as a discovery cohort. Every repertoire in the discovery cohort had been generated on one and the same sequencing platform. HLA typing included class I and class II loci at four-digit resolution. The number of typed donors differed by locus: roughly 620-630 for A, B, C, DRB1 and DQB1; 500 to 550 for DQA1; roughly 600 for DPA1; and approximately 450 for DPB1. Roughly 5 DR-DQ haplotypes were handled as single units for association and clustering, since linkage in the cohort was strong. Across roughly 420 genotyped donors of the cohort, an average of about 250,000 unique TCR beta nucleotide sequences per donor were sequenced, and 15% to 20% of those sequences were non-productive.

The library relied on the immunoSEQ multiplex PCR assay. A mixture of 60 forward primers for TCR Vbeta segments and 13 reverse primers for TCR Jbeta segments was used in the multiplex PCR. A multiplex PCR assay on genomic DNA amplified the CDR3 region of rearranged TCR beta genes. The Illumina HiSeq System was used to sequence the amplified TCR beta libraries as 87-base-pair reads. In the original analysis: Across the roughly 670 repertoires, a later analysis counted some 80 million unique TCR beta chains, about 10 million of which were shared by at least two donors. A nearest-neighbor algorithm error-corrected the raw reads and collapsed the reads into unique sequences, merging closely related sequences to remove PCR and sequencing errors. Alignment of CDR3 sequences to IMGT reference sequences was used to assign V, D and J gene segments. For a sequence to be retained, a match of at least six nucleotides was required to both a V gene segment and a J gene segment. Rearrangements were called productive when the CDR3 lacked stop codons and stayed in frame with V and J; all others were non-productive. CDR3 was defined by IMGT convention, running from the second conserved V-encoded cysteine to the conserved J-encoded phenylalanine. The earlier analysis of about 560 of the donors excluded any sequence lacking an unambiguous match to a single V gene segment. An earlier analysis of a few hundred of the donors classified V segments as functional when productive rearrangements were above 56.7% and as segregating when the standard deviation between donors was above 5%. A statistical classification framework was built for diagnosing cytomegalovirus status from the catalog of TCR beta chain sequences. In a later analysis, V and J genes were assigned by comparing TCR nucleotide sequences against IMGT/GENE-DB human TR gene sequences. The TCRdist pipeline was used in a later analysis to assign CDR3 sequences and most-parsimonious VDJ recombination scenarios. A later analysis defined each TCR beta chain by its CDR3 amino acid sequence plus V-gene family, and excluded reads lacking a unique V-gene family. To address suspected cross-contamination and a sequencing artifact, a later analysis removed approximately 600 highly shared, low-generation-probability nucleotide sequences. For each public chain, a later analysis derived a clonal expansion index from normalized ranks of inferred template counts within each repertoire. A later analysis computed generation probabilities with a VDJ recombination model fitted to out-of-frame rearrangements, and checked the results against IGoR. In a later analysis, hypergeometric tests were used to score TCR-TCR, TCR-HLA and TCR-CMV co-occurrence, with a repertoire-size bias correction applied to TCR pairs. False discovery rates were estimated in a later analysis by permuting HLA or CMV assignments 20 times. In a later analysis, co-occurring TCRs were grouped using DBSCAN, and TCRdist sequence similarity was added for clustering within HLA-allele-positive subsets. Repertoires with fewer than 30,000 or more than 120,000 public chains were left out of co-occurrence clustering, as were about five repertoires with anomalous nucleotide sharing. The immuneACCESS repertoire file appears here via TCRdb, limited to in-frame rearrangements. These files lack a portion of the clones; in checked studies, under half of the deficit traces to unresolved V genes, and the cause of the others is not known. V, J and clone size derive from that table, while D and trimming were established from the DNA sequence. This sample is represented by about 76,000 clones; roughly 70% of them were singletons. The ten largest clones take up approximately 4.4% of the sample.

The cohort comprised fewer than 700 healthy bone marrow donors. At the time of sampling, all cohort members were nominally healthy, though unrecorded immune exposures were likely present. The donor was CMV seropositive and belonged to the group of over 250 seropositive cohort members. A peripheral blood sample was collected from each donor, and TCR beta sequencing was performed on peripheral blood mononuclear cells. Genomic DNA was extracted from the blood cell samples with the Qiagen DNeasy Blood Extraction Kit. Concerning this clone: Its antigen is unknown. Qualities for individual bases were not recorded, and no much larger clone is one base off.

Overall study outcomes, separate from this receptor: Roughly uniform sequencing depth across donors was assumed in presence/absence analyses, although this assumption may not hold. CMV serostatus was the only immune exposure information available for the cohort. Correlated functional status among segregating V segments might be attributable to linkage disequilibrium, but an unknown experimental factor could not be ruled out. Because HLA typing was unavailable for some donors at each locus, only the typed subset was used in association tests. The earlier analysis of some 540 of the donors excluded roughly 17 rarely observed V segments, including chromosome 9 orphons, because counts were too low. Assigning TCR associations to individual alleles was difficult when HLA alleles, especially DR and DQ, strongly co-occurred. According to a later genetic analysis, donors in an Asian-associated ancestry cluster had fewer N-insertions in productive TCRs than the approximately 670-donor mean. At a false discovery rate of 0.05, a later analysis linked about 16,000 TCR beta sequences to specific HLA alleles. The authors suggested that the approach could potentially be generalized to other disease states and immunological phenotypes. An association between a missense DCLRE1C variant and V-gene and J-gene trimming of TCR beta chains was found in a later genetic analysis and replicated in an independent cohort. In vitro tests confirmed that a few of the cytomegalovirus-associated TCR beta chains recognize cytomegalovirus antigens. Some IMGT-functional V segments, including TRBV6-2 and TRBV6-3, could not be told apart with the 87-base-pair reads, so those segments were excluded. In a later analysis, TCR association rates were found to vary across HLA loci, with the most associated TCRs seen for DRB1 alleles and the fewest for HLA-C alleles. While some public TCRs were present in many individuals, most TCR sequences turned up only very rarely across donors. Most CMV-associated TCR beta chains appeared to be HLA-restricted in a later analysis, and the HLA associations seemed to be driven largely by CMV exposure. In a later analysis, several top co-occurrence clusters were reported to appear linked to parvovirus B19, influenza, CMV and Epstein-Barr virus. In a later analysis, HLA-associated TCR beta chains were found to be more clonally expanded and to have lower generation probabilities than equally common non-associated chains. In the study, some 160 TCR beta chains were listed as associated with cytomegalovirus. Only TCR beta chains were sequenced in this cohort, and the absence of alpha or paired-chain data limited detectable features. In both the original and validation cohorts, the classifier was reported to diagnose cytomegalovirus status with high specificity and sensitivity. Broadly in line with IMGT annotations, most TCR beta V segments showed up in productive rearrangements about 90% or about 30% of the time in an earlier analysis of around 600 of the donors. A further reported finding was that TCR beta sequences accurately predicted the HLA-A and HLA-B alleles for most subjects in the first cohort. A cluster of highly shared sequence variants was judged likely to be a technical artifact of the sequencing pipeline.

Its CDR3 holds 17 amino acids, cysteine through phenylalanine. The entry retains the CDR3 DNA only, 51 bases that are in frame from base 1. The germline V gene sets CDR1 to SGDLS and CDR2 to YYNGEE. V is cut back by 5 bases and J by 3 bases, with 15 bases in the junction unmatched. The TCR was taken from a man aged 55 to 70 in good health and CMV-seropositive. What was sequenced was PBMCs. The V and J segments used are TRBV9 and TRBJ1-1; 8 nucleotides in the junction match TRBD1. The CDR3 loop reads CASRAGQGGGLDTEAFF. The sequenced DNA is TGTGCCAGCAGAGCAGGACAGGGCGGAGGTTTGGACACTGAAGCTTTCTTT.